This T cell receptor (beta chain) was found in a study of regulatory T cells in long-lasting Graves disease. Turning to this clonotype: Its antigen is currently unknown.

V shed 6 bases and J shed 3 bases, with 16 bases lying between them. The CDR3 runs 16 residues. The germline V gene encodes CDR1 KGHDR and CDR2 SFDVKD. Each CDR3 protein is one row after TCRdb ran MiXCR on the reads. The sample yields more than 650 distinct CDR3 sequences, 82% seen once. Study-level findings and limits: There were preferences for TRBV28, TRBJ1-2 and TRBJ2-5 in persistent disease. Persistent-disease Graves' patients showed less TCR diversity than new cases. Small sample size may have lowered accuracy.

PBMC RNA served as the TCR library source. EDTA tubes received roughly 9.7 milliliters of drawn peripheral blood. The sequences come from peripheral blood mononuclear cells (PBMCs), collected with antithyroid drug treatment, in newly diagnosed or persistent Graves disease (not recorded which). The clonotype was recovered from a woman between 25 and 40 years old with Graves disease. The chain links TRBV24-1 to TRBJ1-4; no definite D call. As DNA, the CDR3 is TGTGCCACCAGTACCCTTCTGTTGGGAGCTAATGAAAAACTGTTTTTT. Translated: CATSTLLLGANEKLFF.